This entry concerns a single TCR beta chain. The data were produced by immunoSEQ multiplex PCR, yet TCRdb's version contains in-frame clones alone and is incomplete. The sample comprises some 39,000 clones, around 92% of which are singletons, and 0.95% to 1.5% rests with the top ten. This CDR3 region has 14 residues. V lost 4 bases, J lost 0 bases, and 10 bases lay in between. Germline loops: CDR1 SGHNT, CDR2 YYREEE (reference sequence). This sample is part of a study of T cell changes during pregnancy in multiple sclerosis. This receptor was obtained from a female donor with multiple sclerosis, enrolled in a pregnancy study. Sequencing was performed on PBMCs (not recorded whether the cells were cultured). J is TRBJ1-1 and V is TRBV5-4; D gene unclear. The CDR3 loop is CASSPSAMNTEAFF. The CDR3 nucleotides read TGTGCCAGCAGCCCGTCAGCCATGAACACTGAAGCTTTCTTT.